The 27 T cell receptor beta chains reported below all come from one sample, sequenced in a study of cytomegalovirus exposure and HLA in healthy donors. 13 Jbeta primers and 60 Vbeta primers were used for the PCR. Clones were sequenced by immunoSEQ multiplex PCR, and TCRdb holds only the in-frame ones, with some missing. The table records roughly 110,000 clones, 70% to 80% of them present only once. Sequenced material: PBMCs. Receptor source: a boy between 10 and 17 years old in good health and CMV-seronegative.

The chain employs TRBV10-3 and TRBJ2-1; TRBD2 aligns across 13 bases. Trimming removed 4 bases from V and 7 bases from J; junction bases left unmatched: 4. The CDR3 runs 15 residues. The germline V gene encodes CDR1 ENHRY and CDR2 SYGVKD. This CDR3 reads CAISGTSGSVNEQFF. CDR3 sequence (DNA): TGTGCCATCAGTGGGACTAGCGGGAGCGTGAATGAGCAGTTCTTC.

The chain uses TRBV4-3 and TRBJ2-2, with a weak D call TRBD2 (6 bases). The CDR3 is 17 amino acids. Trimming pared 0 bases from V and 2 bases from J, leaving 13 bases between. Germline V gives CDR1 LGHNA, CDR2 YSLEER. As DNA, the CDR3 is TGCGCCAGCAGCCAAGATCACGGGGGTGGAAACACCGGGGAGCTGTTTTTT. It encodes CASSQDHGGGNTGELFF.

V and J are TRBV27 and TRBJ2-5; tentative D call: TRBD2 (6 bases). CDR1 is MNHEY and CDR2 is SMNVEV in the germline V gene (reference sequence). V dropped 5 bases and J dropped 2 bases, with 18 bases sitting between them. The CDR3 is 16 amino acids. The CDR3 bases are TGTGCCAGCAGTGCCTACAGCGGGCGCCCGCAAGAGACCCAGTACTTC. Translated, it gives CASSAYSGRPQETQYF.

The V call is TRBV2, the J call TRBJ2-3, with a possible D match to TRBD2 (6 bases). Germline CDR1 reads SNHLY; CDR2 reads FYNNEI. V lost 6 bases and J 2 bases, leaving 12 bases between the germline ends. This CDR3 has 14 residues. The CDR3 protein is CASRRGLNTDTQYF. Written as DNA, the CDR3 is TGTGCCAGCAGGCGGGGACTTAACACAGATACGCAGTATTTT. Combining the CDR3 with reference TRBV2 and TRBJ2-3 gives the whole variable domain EPEVTQTPSHQVTQMGQEVILRCVPISNHLYFYWYRQILGQKVEFLVSFYNNEISEKSEIFDDQFSVERPDGSNFTLKIRSTKLEDSAMYFCASRRGLNTDTQYFGPGTRLTVL.

CDR3 nucleotides: TGTGCCAGCAGTTTTTTGGGGAGGGCCACTGAAGCTTTCTTT. It specifies CASSFLGRATEAFF. The rearrangement links TRBV28 to TRBJ1-1; D is uncertain. This CDR3 has 14 residues. Trimming shortened V by 3 bases and J by 4 bases, and 12 bases separated the two germline ends. Germline V gives CDR1 MDHEN, CDR2 SYDVKM.

The chain has TRBV5-1 and TRBJ2-7; D call uncertain. V lost 0 bases and J lost 7, with 5 bases in between. The germline V gene has CDR1 SGHRS and CDR2 YFSETQ. The CDR3 covers 11 residues. CDR3 protein: CASSLDWEQYF. The CDR3 DNA follows: TGCGCCAGCAGCTTGGACTGGGAGCAGTACTTC.

The chain carries TRBV11-2 and TRBJ2-7; 8 bases fit TRBD2. The V gene's germline CDR1 is SGHAT and CDR2 FQNNGV. V gave up 2 bases and J gave up 5 bases; unmatched junction bases: 17. The CDR3 spans 18 residues. CDR3 loop: CASSLRGGDLGGANEQYF. The CDR3 DNA follows: TGTGCCAGCAGCTTACGAGGGGGGGACCTCGGGGGGGCCAACGAGCAGTACTTC.

The chain combines TRBV6-5 with TRBJ1-5; D ambiguous. This CDR3 has 15 amino acids. Germline values: CDR1 MNHEY, CDR2 SVGAGI. V lost 0 bases, J lost 1 base, and 7 bases lay in between. CDR3 amino acids: CASSYSGRSNQPQHF. CDR3 bases: TGTGCCAGCAGTTACTCGGGCAGGAGCAATCAGCCCCAGCATTTT.

The chain combines TRBV5-4 with TRBJ1-1; D unclear. This CDR3 region has 14 residues. The V end lost 0 bases, the J end lost 3 bases, and 9 bases lay between the germline ends. The germline V gene has CDR1 SGHNT and CDR2 YYREEE (reference sequence). The CDR3 here is CASSLGAGDTEAFF. CDR3 sequence (DNA): TGTGCCAGCAGCTTGGGTGCGGGAGACACTGAAGCTTTCTTT.

This clone was seen a handful of times. The chain uses TRBV11-1 and TRBJ2-7; a weak D match, TRBD1 (6 bases). The CDR3 totals 18 residues. Trimming shortened V by 5 bases and J by 1 base, and 24 bases separated the two germline ends. Germline values: CDR1 SGHAT, CDR2 FQDESV (reference sequence). This CDR3 is CASSPPGHAVYPSYEQYF. For the CDR3, the DNA is TGTGCCAGCAGCCCCCCGGGACATGCGGTCTACCCTTCCTACGAGCAGTACTTC. The full variable domain, completed using reference TRBV11-1 and TRBJ2-7, is EAEVAQSPRYKITEKSQAVAFWCDPISGHATLYWYRQILGQGPELLVQFQDESVVDDSQLPKDRFSAERLKGVDSTLKIQPAELGDSAMYLCASSPPGHAVYPSYEQYFGPGTRLTVT.

This clone was found once. The V and J genes are TRBV30 and TRBJ2-7; 7 bases are a match to TRBD1. Germline assignment: CDR1 GTSNPN and CDR2 SVGIG (reference sequence). The CDR3 spans 13 residues. With V trimmed by 3 bases and J by 1 base, 3 bases remained unmatched. The CDR3 DNA is TGTGCCTGGAGCACAGGGGTTTCCTACGAGCAGTACTTC. Residues: CAWSTGVSYEQYF. Using reference TRBV30 and TRBJ2-7 for the parts outside the CDR3, the full variable domain is SQTIHQWPATLVQPVGSPLSLECTVEGTSNPNLYWYRQAAGRGLQLLFYSVGIGQISSEVPQNLSASRPQDRQFILSSKKLLLSDSGFYLCAWSTGVSYEQYFGPGTRLTVT.

This clone came up a few times. V gene TRBV29-1 combines with J gene TRBJ1-4, with D uncertain. V shed 7 bases and J shed 0 bases, with 9 bases lying between them. The CDR3 extends over 13 amino acids. From germline, CDR1 is SQVTM and CDR2 ANQGSEA. In DNA, the CDR3 is TGCAGCGCGAGGGTTGCAACTAATGAAAAACTGTTTTTT. Its translation: CSARVATNEKLFF.

The V and J genes are TRBV7-8 and TRBJ2-1; 13 bases fit TRBD2. The V gene end was trimmed by 3 bases and the J gene end by 7 bases; junction bases not matched to a gene: 3. The CDR3 contains 15 residues. The V gene's germline CDR1 is SGHVS and CDR2 FQNEAQ. CDR3 nucleotide sequence: TGTGCCAGCAGCTTGGTGGGACTAGCGGGAAATGAGCAGTTCTTC. Its protein is CASSLVGLAGNEQFF.

In this sample, this clone turned up once. The V gene is TRBV28, the J gene TRBJ2-7; 7 bases line up with TRBD1. Germline values: CDR1 MDHEN, CDR2 SYDVKM. This CDR3 is 16 amino acids long. After removal of 3 bases from V and 2 bases from J, the junction contained 10 bases not matched to a gene. CDR3 sequence: CASSFTPWQGAYEQYF. The DNA of the CDR3 is TGTGCCAGCAGTTTTACCCCCTGGCAGGGGGCCTACGAGCAGTACTTC.

The chain employs TRBV5-1 and TRBJ2-2; TRBD2 aligns across 11 bases. CDR1 is SGHRS, CDR2 YFSETQ, per germline. CDR3 length: 19 amino acids. Trimming at V came to 2 bases and at J to 3 bases, leaving 12 bases not matched to a gene. In DNA, the CDR3 is TGCGCCAGCAGCTTAATTGCCCCCCGGGGACTAGCGGACACCGGGGAGCTGTTTTTT. This sequence encodes CASSLIAPRGLADTGELFF.

This clone was seen just once. The V gene is TRBV25-1, the J gene TRBJ1-2, with a weak D call TRBD1 (5 bases). Trimming left V 4 bases short and J 8 bases short, with 11 bases between. Germline CDR1 and CDR2: MGHDK and SYGVNS. This CDR3 comprises 12 residues. The CDR3 bases are TGTGCCAGCAGTGGGCAGGGTAAGGGCTACACCTTC. This encodes CASSGQGKGYTF.

There are a few counts of this clone. The chain employs TRBV29-1 and TRBJ2-2, with TRBD2 matching 8 bases. Trimming cost V 4 bases and J 5 bases; bases outside gene matches: 3. The CDR3 loop spans 13 amino acids. Germline V gene sequence: CDR1 SQVTM, CDR2 ANQGSEA. The CDR3 sequence is CSVAQRGTGELFF. The CDR3 coding sequence is TGCAGCGTTGCCCAGCGGGGGACCGGGGAGCTGTTTTTT.

This clone was counted only a few times. J is TRBJ2-5 and V is TRBV5-6, with D maybe TRBD1 (6 bases). Gene TRBJ2-7 matches the end of the DNA better, so the J call may be wrong. Germline V gene data show CDR1 as SGHDT and CDR2 as YYEEEE. The CDR3 runs to 14 residues. This CDR3 is CASSGWTVTYEQYF. In DNA form, the CDR3 reads TGTGCCAGCAGCGGTTGGACAGTAACCTACGAGCAGTACTTC.

The chain couples TRBV6-1 to TRBJ2-7, with 7 bases identical to TRBD2. The J segment lost 2 bases and the V segment lost 5 bases, leaving 6 bases of the junction unmatched. CDR3 length: 14 residues. Germline CDR1 reads MNHNS; CDR2 reads SASEGT. The CDR3 region is CASSSGLVTYEQYF. The CDR3 nucleotides are TGTGCCAGCAGTTCCGGACTAGTCACCTACGAGCAGTACTTC.

The chain recombines TRBV6-1 with TRBJ2-2; D ambiguous. This CDR3 has 14 residues. Germline V gene data show CDR1 as MNHNS and CDR2 as SASEGT. Trimming pared 6 bases from V and 2 bases from J, leaving 10 bases between. CDR3 in DNA: TGTGCCAGCAGGAGGTTTCTAAACACCGGGGAGCTGTTTTTT. It encodes CASRRFLNTGELFF.

Points on this clone: At one boundary the junction diverges from the germline segment, which might be a read error. Other nucleotide sequences from this sample produce the same CDR3. The chain joins TRBV10-1 to TRBJ1-1; D ambiguous. Per germline, CDR1 WNHNN and CDR2 SYGVQD (reference sequence). The CDR3 extends over 13 amino acids. For the CDR3, the DNA is TGTGCCAGCAGTCGACAATTGAACACTGAAGCTTTCTTT. Protein sequence: CASSRQLNTEAFF.

This clone has a handful of counts. This chain links TRBV5-1 with TRBJ2-7, with a tentative D call TRBD1 (7 bases). This CDR3 contains 15 residues. Trimming shortened V by 5 bases and J by 7 bases, and 22 bases separated the two germline ends. From germline, CDR1 is SGHRS and CDR2 YFSETQ. The CDR3 loop reads CASRYGMEGATEQYF. CDR3 in DNA: TGCGCCAGCAGATACGGGATGGAGGGGGCTACGGAGCAGTACTTC.

The chain employs TRBV27 and TRBJ2-7, with no clear D. Looked up from germline, CDR1 is MNHEY and CDR2 is SMNVEV (reference sequence). The V end lost 2 bases, the J end lost 0 bases, and 5 bases lay between the germline ends. The CDR3 length is 13 residues. CDR3 residues: CASSLESSYEQYF. The CDR3 DNA follows: TGTGCCAGCAGTTTAGAGAGCTCCTACGAGCAGTACTTC.

The chain couples TRBV2 to TRBJ1-5, with 9 positions matching TRBD1. The CDR3 totals 14 residues. The J segment lost 4 bases and the V segment lost 6 bases, leaving 4 bases of the junction unmatched. CDR1 and CDR2 (germline): SNHLY, FYNNEI. CDR3 region: CASRDRGGNQPQHF. CDR3 coding DNA: TGTGCCAGCAGGGACAGGGGAGGTAATCAGCCCCAGCATTTT.

The genes are TRBV2 and TRBJ1-1; D is perhaps TRBD1 (5 bases). Germline lookup yields CDR1 SNHLY and CDR2 FYNNEI. V lost 6 bases and J 1 base, leaving 12 bases between the germline ends. The CDR3 is made up of 14 amino acids. The CDR3 sequence is CASRPGVGNTEAFF. CDR3 coding DNA: TGTGCCAGCAGGCCGGGGGTGGGGAACACTGAAGCTTTCTTT. The variable domain in full, with the rest retrieved from reference TRBV2 and TRBJ1-1, is EPEVTQTPSHQVTQMGQEVILRCVPISNHLYFYWYRQILGQKVEFLVSFYNNEISEKSEIFDDQFSVERPDGSNFTLKIRSTKLEDSAMYFCASRPGVGNTEAFFGQGTRLTVV.

The CDR3 nucleotides read TGCGCCAGCAGCCAAGCCCTATATAATTCACCCCTCCACTTT. Its protein is CASSQALYNSPLHF. This chain joins TRBV4-3 and TRBJ1-6; D uncertain. V shed 1 base and J shed 4 bases, with 5 bases lying between them. This CDR3 comprises 14 residues. Germline CDR1 reads LGHNA; CDR2 reads YSLEER.

This clone was counted a few times. The rearrangement links TRBV6-4 to TRBJ2-3; 9 bases line up with TRBD1. This CDR3 has 15 residues. The junction had 2 bases not matched to a gene; V was cut back by 2 bases and J by 2 bases. Germline V gives CDR1 MRHNA, CDR2 SNTAGT. DNA of the CDR3: TGTGCCAGCAGTGACGGGACAGGGCACACAGATACGCAGTATTTT. Translating gives CASSDGTGHTDTQYF.